The 7 T cell receptor beta chains reported below all come from one sample, sequenced in a study of cytomegalovirus exposure and HLA in healthy donors. The primer mix had 60 Vbeta and 13 Jbeta primers. Generated by immunoSEQ multiplex PCR, the TCRdb table keeps only in-frame clones and is missing some. Here the sample spans approximately 89,000 clones, 76% being singletons. Input material: PBMCs. The receptor set was obtained from a male donor in good health and CMV-seronegative.

This rearrangement joins TRBV9 to TRBJ2-3, with TRBD2 matching over 8 bases. The CDR3 sequence is 16 residues long. Germline-derived CDR1 and CDR2 are SGDLS and YYNGEE. V was clipped by 5 bases and J by 2 bases; unmatched bases: 10. CDR3 nucleotide sequence: TGTGCCAGCAGTTTTAGCGGGAAGAAGCCCACAGATACGCAGTATTTT. The encoded protein is CASSFSGKKPTDTQYF.

This clone has just a few counts. Written as DNA, the CDR3 is TGTGCCAGCAGTTCCGCAGGACTAGCGGGCGGTGAGCAGTTCTTC. Translation gives CASSSAGLAGGEQFF. The chain uses TRBV27 and TRBJ2-1; 11 nucleotides match TRBD2. J gave up 9 bases and V 4 bases, and 8 bases lay outside the gene matches. The V gene's germline CDR1 is MNHEY and CDR2 SMNVEV (reference sequence). The CDR3 extends over 15 amino acids.

The CDR3 sequence: CASSLDRLGAFF. The CDR3 region has the DNA TGTGCCAGCAGCTTAGACAGGTTGGGGGCTTTCTTT. The V gene is TRBV7-2, the J gene TRBJ1-1, with a weak D call TRBD1 (5 bases). Germline V gene lookup returns CDR1 SGHTA and CDR2 FQGNSA. This CDR3 comprises 12 residues. Trimming pared 1 base from V and 11 bases from J, leaving 11 bases between.

The chain is built from TRBV6-5 and TRBJ1-1; no firm D call. This CDR3 contains 15 residues. Germline V gene data show CDR1 as MNHEY and CDR2 as SVGAGI. Trimming removed 6 bases from V and 0 bases from J, with 14 bases in between. CDR3 coding DNA: TGTGCCAGCAGGAACAGAAACTCCATGAACACTGAAGCTTTCTTT. As protein: CASRNRNSMNTEAFF.

Only a few counts were recorded for this clone. This chain joins TRBV6-6 and TRBJ2-6; 8 nucleotides line up with TRBD1. The CDR3 runs to 15 residues. V shed 5 bases and J 2 bases; nucleotides not matched to a gene: 2. Germline V gives CDR1 MNHNY, CDR2 SVGAGI (reference sequence). The CDR3 bases are TGTGCCAGCAGTCGACAGGGGACTGGGGCCAACGTCCTGACTTTC. Its protein product is CASSRQGTGANVLTF.

CDR3 loop: CASSESGSPYGYTF. CDR3 in DNA: TGTGCCAGCAGTGAAAGTGGCAGTCCCTATGGCTACACCTTC. The rearrangement uses TRBV2 and TRBJ1-2, with D uncertain. The germline V gene has CDR1 SNHLY and CDR2 FYNNEI. The CDR3 consists of 14 residues. V was pared by 2 bases and J by 4 bases, with 11 bases between.

The rearrangement joins TRBV5-4 to TRBJ1-6; D is possibly TRBD1 (6 bases). This CDR3 region has 15 residues. Looked up from germline, CDR1 is SGHNT and CDR2 is YYREEE (reference sequence). Trimming stripped 1 base from V and 7 bases from J, with 12 bases between. The CDR3 loop is CASSLNGGANSPLHF. CDR3 sequence (DNA): TGTGCCAGCAGCTTGAATGGGGGGGCGAATTCACCCCTCCACTTT.